What follows are 10 T cell receptor beta chains derived from one specimen sequenced in a study of T-cell memory formation after mild COVID-19. One entry per CDR3 protein, called by TCRdb with MiXCR from the 5' RACE reads. The sample includes about 470,000 distinct CDR3 sequences, roughly 25% of them seen just once. Sequencing was performed on PBMCs or a T cell subset sorted from them (not recorded which). The source of these receptors is an adult woman who had mild COVID-19 (a few samples of this study predate the infection). Cell type and time point are not known.

This chain uses TRBV5-1 with TRBJ2-3; D unclear. Trimming shortened V by 5 bases and J by 3 bases, and 7 bases separated the two germline ends. Germline loops: CDR1 SGHRS, CDR2 YFSETQ. CDR3 length: 12 residues. This CDR3 is CASRGVTDTQYF. CDR3 nucleotide sequence: TGCGCCAGCAGGGGTGTAACAGATACGCAGTATTTT.

This clonotype was found many times. The V and J genes are TRBV25-1 and TRBJ2-7; TRBD1 agrees at 9 bases. Germline CDR1 reads MGHDK; CDR2 reads SYGVNS. CDR3 size: 14 residues. V lost 4 bases, J lost 5 bases, and 6 bases stayed unmatched. The CDR3 protein is CASSGQGDSDEQYF. CDR3 nucleotides: TGTGCCAGCAGTGGACAGGGGGATAGCGACGAGCAGTACTTC.

The chain uses TRBV4-2 and TRBJ2-5, with 9 bases lining up with TRBD2. Unmatched junction bases numbered 14, after V lost 1 base and J lost 5 bases. The germline V gene encodes CDR1 LGHNA and CDR2 YNFKEQ. The CDR3 loop spans 18 amino acids. This CDR3 reads CASSQGDRLAADGETQYF. Written as DNA, the CDR3 is TGTGCCAGCAGCCAAGGAGATAGACTAGCGGCAGACGGGGAGACCCAGTACTTC.

The sample holds a few counts of this clonotype. The V call is TRBV10-3, the J call TRBJ1-2; TRBD1 matches at 8 bases. The V segment lost 5 bases and the J segment 4 bases; nucleotides outside the gene matches: 9. The germline V gene encodes CDR1 ENHRY and CDR2 SYGVKD. The CDR3 runs to 15 residues. The DNA for the CDR3 is TGTGCCATCAGTCCTCAGGGGGCGTATGGCTATGGCTACACCTTC. This encodes CAISPQGAYGYGYTF.

This clonotype was seen more than once but under ten times. The CDR3 DNA reads TGTGCCAGCAGTTTCCTAGTGGGGGAAAAACTGTTTTTT. This encodes CASSFLVGEKLFF. This rearrangement joins TRBV12-3 or TRBV12-4 to TRBJ1-4; D uncertain. The CDR3 has 13 amino acids. V was shortened by 3 bases and J by 8 bases, with 10 bases between the two germline ends.

The chain joins TRBV5-1 to TRBJ1-1; no definite D call. CDR1 and CDR2 (germline): SGHRS, YFSETQ. The CDR3 loop spans 14 amino acids. Between the trimmed V and J ends, which lost 4 bases and 1 base, there was a span of 11 bases. The CDR3 DNA is TGCGCCAGCAGCCCTAATACAGAGAACACTGAAGCTTTCTTT. Translated: CASSPNTENTEAFF.

This clonotype was counted once. The rearrangement uses TRBV6-4 and TRBJ1-2; D perhaps matches TRBD1 (6 bases). The V end was cut by 7 bases, the J end by 6 bases, with 21 bases between. The CDR3 runs 15 residues. Germline V gene lookup returns CDR1 MRHNA and CDR2 SNTAGT. The DNA for the CDR3 is TGTGCCAGCATTTGCGGGACACACTCTGAGGATGGCTACACCTTC. This encodes CASICGTHSEDGYTF.

This clonotype has just a few counts. This rearrangement joins TRBV15 to TRBJ1-4; tentatively, D is TRBD1 (5 bases). The V end was cut by 4 bases, the J end by 4 bases, with 10 bases between. The CDR3 is 14 residues long. Germline CDR1 and CDR2: LNHNV and YYDKDF (reference sequence). The CDR3 is CATSKGRVNEKLFF. CDR3 DNA: TGTGCCACCAGCAAGGGACGAGTTAATGAAAAACTGTTTTTT. The entire variable domain, with the rest obtained from reference TRBV15 and TRBJ1-4, is as follows: DAMVIQNPRYQVTQFGKPVTLSCSQTLNHNVMYWYQQKSSQAPKLLFHYYDKDFNNEADTPDNFQSRRPNTSFCFLDIRSPGLGDTAMYLCATSKGRVNEKLFFGSGTQLSVL.

This clonotype was found a few times. The junction departs from germline at one end; a sequencing error may be responsible. The chain joins TRBV6-5 to TRBJ2-1; TRBD2 matches 12 bases. CDR1 is MNHEY, CDR2 SVGAGI, per germline. This CDR3 has 15 residues. The CDR3 loop reads CASSYYSRTSGKKIF. CDR3 in DNA: TGTGCCAGCAGTTACTATAGCCGGACTAGCGGGAAAAAAATCTTC.

This clonotype was seen a handful of times. The genes are TRBV7-9 and TRBJ2-1; D is uncertain. The CDR3 is 9 residues long. V was cut by 6 bases and J by 10 bases, with 4 bases left in between. The germline gives CDR1 SEHNR, CDR2 FQNEAQ (reference sequence). CDR3 coding DNA: TGTGCCAGCAGGGAGGAGCAGTTCTTC. Translating it yields CASREEQFF.